This T cell receptor beta chain was recovered during a study of blood T cell repertoires in COVID-19. Looking at the study overall: Whether acute or convalescent, the COVID-19 samples came from the United States, Italy and Spain. The analysed material was cDNA or gDNA that came from T cells, B-cell-depleted T cells, or PBMCs.

Original data processing: Estimation of nucleated cell counts was performed using reference gene primer amplification. Here immunoSEQ multiplex PCR was the method, and the copy in TCRdb shows in-frame clones only, minus some. That table furnishes V, J and clone size, whereas the DNA furnished D and trimming. In the table there are more than 250,000 clones, about 88% of which are singletons. The CDR3 consists of 17 residues. Trimming took 4 bases from V and 1 from J, leaving 17 bases between them. The germline V gene encodes CDR1 MDHEN and CDR2 SYDVKM. The TCR originated in a man aged 18 to 29 with active or convalescent COVID-19. The chain uses TRBV28 and TRBJ1-3, with TRBD1 as a possible D gene (5 bases). Sequencing used peripheral blood. For the CDR3, the DNA is TGTGCCAGCAGTTCCGGGGCCCTAGCGCGGTCTGGAAACACCATATATTTT. It specifies CASSSGALARSGNTIYF.